This passage covers 5 T cell receptor beta chains from one sample sequenced in a study of shared clonotypes between healthy human individuals. Data came from immunoSEQ multiplex PCR; TCRdb stores just in-frame clones and leaves some out. This table holds approximately 620,000 clones, roughly 97% found once. Sequencing was done on a sample of naive CD4+ T cells sorted from blood. Indicated subset: CD45RA+ positively selected. These receptors were taken from a woman in her 30s in good health.

V and J are TRBV28 and TRBJ2-2, with TRBD1 matching over 7 bases. From germline, CDR1 is MDHEN and CDR2 SYDVKM. Unmatched junction bases numbered 6, after V lost 5 bases and J lost 3 bases. The CDR3 covers 15 residues. The CDR3 DNA is TGTGCCAGCAGTATCGCCCAGGGGGACACCGGGGAGCTGTTTTTT. Encoded protein: CASSIAQGDTGELFF.

This clone was seen only once. J is TRBJ1-5 and V is TRBV6-5; no clear D gene. Germline loops: CDR1 MNHEY, CDR2 SVGAGI. Trimming took 8 bases from V and 7 from J, leaving 15 bases between them. There are 13 residues in the CDR3. The CDR3 bases are TGTGCCAGCGCGAGGGTTCCGAAACAGCCCCAGCATTTT. Protein: CASARVPKQPQHF.

This chain connects TRBV19 to TRBJ2-5, with TRBD2 matching 10 bases. This CDR3 spans 13 amino acids. Germline loops: CDR1 LNHDA, CDR2 SQIVND (reference sequence). J was trimmed by 5 bases and V by 7 bases; bases with no gene match: 4. The CDR3 spells CASTSGSGETQYF. CDR3 nucleotides: TGTGCCAGTACTAGCGGGAGCGGGGAGACCCAGTACTTC.

This chain joins TRBV18 and TRBJ2-2; the D is unclear. CDR3 length: 16 residues. The germline V and J ends were trimmed by 2 bases and 4 bases, with 14 bases remaining between them. Germline CDR1 and CDR2: KGHSH and LQKENI. DNA for the CDR3: TGTGCCAGCTCACCATTTGTCACGCGGAGCACCGGGGAGCTGTTTTTT. Residues: CASSPFVTRSTGELFF.

V and J are TRBV7-2 and TRBJ2-3, with a tentative D call TRBD2 (7 bases). Germline V gene sequence: CDR1 SGHTA, CDR2 FQGNSA. The CDR3 contains 16 residues. V was cut by 2 bases and J by 1 base, with 13 bases left in between. The DNA for the CDR3 is TGTGCCAGCAGCTTAACGGGGGCGGGAGGCACAGATACGCAGTATTTT. Translating it yields CASSLTGAGGTDTQYF.